A selection of T cell receptor beta chains follows, all from one sample in a study of regulatory T cells in long-lasting Graves disease. TCRdb called the multiplex PCR reads again in MiXCR, with one record for every CDR3 protein. The sample has more than 350,000 distinct CDR3 sequences; 14% to 15% are singletons. The same data also contributed to another study, on T cells in Graves' hyperthyroidism and ophthalmopathy.

Source: peripheral blood mononuclear cells (PBMCs), taken at new diagnosis, from a patient treated with antithyroid drugs. Every receptor here comes from a woman under 40 with Graves disease. CDR3s include the opening cysteine and the closing phenylalanine or tryptophan. D genes are given only for firm matches. Rows give clone size only sometimes, using once, few, many, or a class for an expanded clone.

d_call | j_call | v_call | clone_size | cdr3_nt | cdr3_aa
- | TRBJ2-1 | TRBV25-1 | - | TGTGCCAGCAGTGAATTAGTGTCGATACGAGACAATGAGCAGTTCTTC | CASSELVSIRDNEQFF
- | TRBJ2-3 | TRBV30 | many | TGTGCCTGGAGTCTGGATACGCAGTATTTT | CAWSLDTQYF
- | TRBJ2-1 | TRBV2 | many | TGTGCCAGCAGTGCTCAGGACAATGAGCAGTTCTTC | CASSAQDNEQFF
- | TRBJ2-7 | TRBV6-2/TRBV6-3 | many | TGTGCCAGCAGTTACGCGCCTTCCTACGAGCAGTACTTC | CASSYAPSYEQYF
- | TRBJ2-1 | TRBV11-2 | many | TGTGCCAGCAGCTTAGATTACTACGCCCGGCTTGAGCAGTTCTTC | CASSLDYYARLEQFF
TRBD2 | TRBJ2-3 | TRBV20-1 | many | TGCAGTGCTAGAAAGGTTGCTAGCGGCTCAGATACGCAGTATTTT | CSARKVASGSDTQYF
TRBD2 | TRBJ2-7 | TRBV2 | many | TGTGCCGGAGCGGGGCGGGGCTCCTACGAGCAGTACTTC | CAGAGRGSYEQYF
TRBD2 | TRBJ2-1 | TRBV11-1 | many | TGTGCCAGCAGCGACTTCCTCCTTGGCGGGAGTTACTTCTTC | CASSDFLLGGSYFF
- | TRBJ2-4 | TRBV15 | few | TGTGCCACCAGCTCCGGGGCAACGGGTTGGGGAAACATTCAGTACTTC | CATSSGATGWGNIQYF
TRBD1 | TRBJ1-5 | TRBV28 | - | TGTGCCAGCAGTTCGACAGGGATCCATCAGCCCCAGCATTTT | CASSSTGIHQPQHF
- | TRBJ2-7 | TRBV13 | many | TGTGCCAGCAGCTTAGATCGCGGGAATGAGCAGTACTTC | CASSLDRGNEQYF
TRBD1 | TRBJ1-6 | TRBV10-3 | - | TGTGCCATCAGTGAGTCGAGGGGGCTCTATAATTCACCCCTCCACTTT | CAISESRGLYNSPLHF
- | TRBJ1-1 | TRBV29-1 | many | TGCAGCGTTGCTGGTCTCATGAACACTGAAGCTTTCTTT | CSVAGLMNTEAFF
- | TRBJ2-5 | TRBV6-1 | many | TGTGCCAGCAGTAGAGGGACACGTGGAGAGACCCAGTACTTC | CASSRGTRGETQYF
- | TRBJ1-1 | TRBV6-1 | many | TGTGCCAGCACCACGGAGAAACGGACTGAAGCTTTCTTT | CASTTEKRTEAFF
- | TRBJ2-7 | TRBV6-5 | many | TGTGCCAGCAGTTACGGGGGGGGGCCACGCTACGAGCAGTACTTC | CASSYGGGPRYEQYF
- | TRBJ2-1 | TRBV6-9 | many | TGTGCCAGCAGTTCCATGGTCCCTTACAATGAGCAGTTCTTC | CASSSMVPYNEQFF
- | TRBJ2-7 | TRBV28 | - | TGTGCCAGCAGTTCTAGGGCAGTTACGGACGAGCAGTACTTC | CASSSRAVTDEQYF
- | TRBJ2-2 | TRBV12-3/TRBV12-4 | - | TGTGCCAGCAGACGGACCCGAGTGGCCGGGGAGCTGTTTTTT | CASRRTRVAGELFF
- | TRBJ1-4 | TRBV29-1 | few | TGCAGCGTTTCTGGGACTAATGAAAAACTGTTTTTT | CSVSGTNEKLFF
TRBD1 | TRBJ1-2 | TRBV24-1 | many | TGTGCCACCAGTGATTTAAACAGGGGCTATGGCTACACCTTC | CATSDLNRGYGYTF
- | TRBJ2-5 | TRBV18 | many | TGTGCCAGCTCACCAATTACTAGCCAAGAGACCCAGTACTTC | CASSPITSQETQYF
- | TRBJ2-7 | TRBV20-1 | many | TGCAGTGCTAACGCATATGACAGGGAGGATGACGAGCAGTACTTC | CSANAYDREDDEQYF
- | TRBJ1-1 | TRBV3-1 | many | TGTGCCAGCAGCCAAGTCATGAACACTGAAGCTTTCTTT | CASSQVMNTEAFF
- | TRBJ2-1 | TRBV12-3/TRBV12-4 | many | TGTGCCAGCAGTTTGGGCCAGAACAATGAGCAGTTCTTC | CASSLGQNNEQFF
TRBD2 | TRBJ2-7 | TRBV9 | many | TGTGCCAGCAGCCACGGACTAGCGGGAGGCCCTCGTTACAACGAGCAGTACTTC | CASSHGLAGGPRYNEQYF
- | TRBJ2-1 | TRBV7-9 | many | TGTGCCAGCAGCGCCCCGGACAGACCGACTTTGAATGAGCAGTTCTTC | CASSAPDRPTLNEQFF
TRBD1 | TRBJ2-3 | TRBV30 | - | TGTGCCAGGAGTTCCGGGACAGGGGTCCCAGATACGCAGTATTTT | CARSSGTGVPDTQYF
- | TRBJ1-1 | TRBV27 | many | TGTGCCAGCAGTGGAACAGGCTTTAACACTGAAGCTTTCTTT | CASSGTGFNTEAFF
TRBD2 | TRBJ2-7 | TRBV10-3 | few | TGTGCCATCAGTCCGACTAGCGGGAGTGTCGAGCAGTACTTC | CAISPTSGSVEQYF
TRBD1 | TRBJ1-1 | TRBV10-3 | - | TGTGCCACCAGGGCCTCGGGACAGGGGAACACTGAAGCTTCCTTT | CATRASGQGNTEASF
TRBD2 | TRBJ2-3 | TRBV20-1 | many | TGCAGTGCTAGTGGACTAGCAAGCACAGATACGCAGTATTTT | CSASGLASTDTQYF
- | TRBJ2-5 | TRBV3-1 | many | TGTGCCAGCAGCCAAAAGAAGGGGCTACAAGAGACCCAGTACTTC | CASSQKKGLQETQYF
TRBD2 | TRBJ2-3 | TRBV7-8 | - | TGTGCCAGCAGCTTAAATGCCGGGGCTAGCGGCCTGGATACGCAGTATTTT | CASSLNAGASGLDTQYF
- | TRBJ1-1 | TRBV29-1 | once | TGCAGCGTTGAACCGCGGTTGTCCACTGAAGCTTTCTTT | CSVEPRLSTEAFF
TRBD2 | TRBJ2-2 | TRBV27 | few | TGTGCCAGCAGTTTAGGGACTAGAAACACCGGGGAGCTGTTTTTT | CASSLGTRNTGELFF
- | TRBJ1-3 | TRBV20-1 | - | TGCAGTGCTAGTAGGGGGGCCGGAAACACCATATATTTT | CSASRGAGNTIYF
- | TRBJ1-2 | TRBV5-4 | - | TGTGCCAGCAGCTTGGTCGGGGTGGACGGCTACACCTTC | CASSLVGVDGYTF
TRBD2 | TRBJ2-5 | TRBV11-2 | few | TGTGCCAGCAGCTTAGATTTAGCGGGGGTATTTGAGACCCAGTACTTC | CASSLDLAGVFETQYF
- | TRBJ2-5 | TRBV29-1 | - | TGCAGCGTTGCCGGGACGCCCGGAGAAGAGACCCAGTACTTC | CSVAGTPGEETQYF
TRBD2 | TRBJ2-7 | TRBV7-8 | - | TGTGCCAGCAGCTTAGACCGGGACCTAGCGGATTCCTACGAGCAGTACTTC | CASSLDRDLADSYEQYF
TRBD1 | TRBJ1-2 | TRBV2 | many | TGTGCCAGCAGTGGACAGGGAAGGACTAACTATGGCTACACCTTC | CASSGQGRTNYGYTF
- | TRBJ2-4 | TRBV6-2/TRBV6-3 | - | TGTGCCAGCTCTCGGACGGAGAAAAACATTCAGTACTTC | CASSRTEKNIQYF
- | TRBJ1-2 | TRBV27 | many | TGTGCCAGCCATAAGGCGGGGCATGGCTACACCTTC | CASHKAGHGYTF
- | TRBJ2-1 | TRBV20-1 | many | TGCAGTGCTACCGGGGGCCCCCGACGTTACAATGAGCAGTTCTTC | CSATGGPRRYNEQFF
TRBD1 | TRBJ2-5 | TRBV24-1 | many | TGTGCCACCAGTGACTCTAGGACAGGGAAGGAGACCCAGTACTTC | CATSDSRTGKETQYF
- | TRBJ2-1 | TRBV9 | few | TGTGCCAGCAGCGTAGGAGGGGGGACCCCCTACAATGAGCAGTTCTTC | CASSVGGGTPYNEQFF
TRBD2 | TRBJ2-7 | TRBV5-6 | many | TGTGCCAGCAGCTGGACTAGCGCGCACGAGCAGTACTTC | CASSWTSAHEQYF
- | TRBJ2-2 | TRBV7-2 | few | TGTGCCAGCAGCCCAACCCGTGTGGCTCACTTGAACACCGGGGAGCTGTTTTTT | CASSPTRVAHLNTGELFF
- | TRBJ2-1 | TRBV24-1 | - | TGTGCCACCAGTGTGGACAGAACGGGTGAGCAGTTCTTC | CATSVDRTGEQFF
TRBD2 | TRBJ2-2 | TRBV6-5 | many | TGTGCCAGCAGTTACTCGATACGTACGGGAGGAAGCACCGGGGAGCTGTTTTTT | CASSYSIRTGGSTGELFF
- | TRBJ2-1 | TRBV7-9 | many | TGTGCCAGCAGCTTACGGACTATCGGTGATGAGCAGTTCTTC | CASSLRTIGDEQFF